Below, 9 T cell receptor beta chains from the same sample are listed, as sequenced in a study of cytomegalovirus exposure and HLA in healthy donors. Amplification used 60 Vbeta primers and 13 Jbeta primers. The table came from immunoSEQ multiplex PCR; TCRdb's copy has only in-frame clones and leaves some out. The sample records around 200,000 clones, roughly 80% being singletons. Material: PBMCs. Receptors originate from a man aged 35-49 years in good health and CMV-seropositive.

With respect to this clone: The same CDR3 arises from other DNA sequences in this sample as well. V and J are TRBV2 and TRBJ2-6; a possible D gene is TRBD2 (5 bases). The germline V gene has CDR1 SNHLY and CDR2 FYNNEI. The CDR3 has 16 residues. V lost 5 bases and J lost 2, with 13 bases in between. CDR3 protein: CASSKTGMTGANVLTF. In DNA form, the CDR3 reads TGTGCCAGCAGTAAGACGGGAATGACTGGGGCCAACGTCCTGACTTTC.

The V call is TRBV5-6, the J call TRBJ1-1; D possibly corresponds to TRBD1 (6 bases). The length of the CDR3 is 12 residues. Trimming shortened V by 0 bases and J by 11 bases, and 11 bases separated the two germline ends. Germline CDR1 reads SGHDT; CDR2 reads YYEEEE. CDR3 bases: TGTGCCAGCAGCTTGGGGGGGCGCGGGGCTTTCTTT. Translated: CASSLGGRGAFF.

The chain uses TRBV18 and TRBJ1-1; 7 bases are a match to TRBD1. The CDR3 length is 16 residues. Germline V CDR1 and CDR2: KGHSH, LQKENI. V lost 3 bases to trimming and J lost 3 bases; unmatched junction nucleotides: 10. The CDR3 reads CASSPAEGALYTEAFF. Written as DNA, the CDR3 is TGTGCCAGCTCACCCGCCGAGGGGGCGCTGTACACTGAAGCTTTCTTT.

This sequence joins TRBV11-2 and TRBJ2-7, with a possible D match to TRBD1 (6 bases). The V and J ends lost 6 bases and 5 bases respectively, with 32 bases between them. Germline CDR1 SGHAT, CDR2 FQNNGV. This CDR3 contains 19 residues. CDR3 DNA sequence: TGTGCCAGCAGACCTGACGACGTGGCAAGGGACACCCTCGTCGACGAGCAGTACTTC. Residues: CASRPDDVARDTLVDEQYF.

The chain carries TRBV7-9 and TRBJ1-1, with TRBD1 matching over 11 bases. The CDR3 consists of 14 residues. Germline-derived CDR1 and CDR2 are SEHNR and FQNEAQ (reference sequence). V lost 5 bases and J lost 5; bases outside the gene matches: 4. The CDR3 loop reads CASSKDRGRTEAFF. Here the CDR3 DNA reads TGTGCCAGCAGCAAGGACAGGGGGCGAACTGAAGCTTTCTTT.

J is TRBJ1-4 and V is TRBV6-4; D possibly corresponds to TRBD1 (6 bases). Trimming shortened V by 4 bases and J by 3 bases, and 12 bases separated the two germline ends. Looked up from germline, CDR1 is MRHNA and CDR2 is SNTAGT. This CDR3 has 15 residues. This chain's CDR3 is CASSGGAGANEKLFF. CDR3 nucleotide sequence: TGTGCCAGCAGTGGAGGGGCAGGGGCTAATGAAAAACTGTTTTTT.

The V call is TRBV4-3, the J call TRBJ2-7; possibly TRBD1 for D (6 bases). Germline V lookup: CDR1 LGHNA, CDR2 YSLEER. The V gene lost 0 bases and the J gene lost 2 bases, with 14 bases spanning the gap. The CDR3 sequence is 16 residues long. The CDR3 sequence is CASSQDRGRTAYEQYF. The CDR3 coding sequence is TGCGCCAGCAGCCAAGATAGGGGGAGAACAGCCTACGAGCAGTACTTC.

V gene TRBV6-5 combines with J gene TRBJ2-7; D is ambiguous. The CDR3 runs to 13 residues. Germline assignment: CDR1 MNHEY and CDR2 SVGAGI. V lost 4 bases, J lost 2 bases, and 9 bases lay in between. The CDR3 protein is CASSSLSTYEQYF. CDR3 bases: TGTGCCAGCAGTTCCCTATCTACCTACGAGCAGTACTTC.

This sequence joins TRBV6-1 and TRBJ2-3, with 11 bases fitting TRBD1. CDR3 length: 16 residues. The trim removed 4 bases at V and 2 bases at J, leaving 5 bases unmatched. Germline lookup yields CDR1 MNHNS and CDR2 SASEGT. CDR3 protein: CASSGRDRGITDTQYF. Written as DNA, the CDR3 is TGTGCCAGCAGTGGTCGGGACAGGGGGATCACAGATACGCAGTATTTT.